Following are 28 T cell receptor beta chains from one sample sequenced in a study of CD8 T cells in ankylosing spondylitis. TCRdb passed the 5' RACE reads through MiXCR, listing each CDR3 protein once. The sample includes fewer than 750,000 distinct CDR3 sequences, roughly 19% of them seen just once. No cognate antigen is known for these TCRs. General observations from the study: In ankylosing spondylitis blood, a motif of roughly eight highly homologous TCR beta variants appeared characteristic.

The sample was blood, either unsorted or a sorted T cell fraction (not recorded which). The receptors originated from a male donor with ankylosing spondylitis.

The rearrangement uses TRBV12-3 or TRBV12-4 and TRBJ2-5; D possibly corresponds to TRBD1 (6 bases). This CDR3 comprises 13 residues. V lost 10 bases to trimming and J lost 5 bases, with 17 bases between them. The CDR3 sequence: CATQGRRVETQYF. CDR3 DNA: TGTGCCACGCAGGGGAGACGGGTGGAGACCCAGTACTTC.

CDR3 region: CSVDHKPGQEGTEAFF. In nucleotides, the CDR3 is TGCAGCGTCGACCATAAGCCCGGACAGGAGGGGACTGAAGCTTTCTTT. This chain links TRBV29-1 with TRBJ1-1; TRBD1 agrees at 7 bases. V lost 6 bases and J lost 5; bases outside the gene matches: 18. In germline, CDR1 is SQVTM, CDR2 ANQGSEA. The CDR3 loop spans 16 amino acids.

This clonotype came up a few times. The chain joins TRBV12-3 or TRBV12-4 to TRBJ2-5, with no clear D. The CDR3 is made up of 13 amino acids. V gave up 1 base and J gave up 7 bases, with 10 bases separating them. The CDR3 loop is CASSLDDLGTQYF. The CDR3, as DNA: TGTGCCAGCAGTTTAGATGATTTGGGGACCCAGTACTTC.

In this sample, this clonotype turned up once. The chain joins TRBV15 to TRBJ2-5; tentative D call: TRBD1 (6 bases). Germline values: CDR1 LNHNV, CDR2 YYDKDF (reference sequence). V was clipped by 5 bases and J by 9 bases, with 25 bases between them. The CDR3 has 16 amino acids. CDR3 sequence reads: CATSDKVLGQRKAQYF. CDR3 DNA sequence: TGTGCCACCAGCGACAAGGTACTAGGACAGAGGAAAGCCCAGTACTTC.

The sample holds many counts of this clonotype. The CDR3: CSVAPERGTEAFF. The DNA of the CDR3 is TGCAGCGTTGCCCCCGAACGGGGGACTGAAGCTTTCTTT. This chain links TRBV29-1 with TRBJ1-1; a weak D match, TRBD1 (5 bases). CDR3 length: 13 amino acids. V was clipped by 4 bases and J by 5 bases, with 14 bases between them. CDR1 and CDR2 from the germline V gene are SQVTM and ANQGSEA.

This chain links TRBV11-3 with TRBJ2-2; 9 bases match TRBD1. V gave up 4 bases and J gave up 7 bases; unmatched junction bases: 10. Germline CDR1 and CDR2: SGHNT and YENEEA. The CDR3 covers 16 residues. DNA of the CDR3: TGTGCCAGCAGCTCCAAGTCACAGGGGGCCGGCGGGGAGCTGTTTTTT. Translation gives CASSSKSQGAGGELFF.

This clonotype was picked up a small number of times. The chain couples TRBV12-3 or TRBV12-4 to TRBJ1-6; TRBD1 matches at 7 bases. After removal of 5 bases from V and 7 bases from J, the junction contained 8 bases not matched to a gene. CDR3 length: 15 residues. The CDR3 protein is CASSPTGQQNSPLHF. The CDR3 nucleotides are TGTGCCAGCAGTCCCACGGGACAGCAGAATTCACCCCTCCACTTT.

This clonotype occurred a few times. The V and J genes are TRBV6-1 and TRBJ2-2, with unresolved D. Germline V lookup: CDR1 MNHNS, CDR2 SASEGT. The CDR3 consists of 14 residues. V was trimmed by 6 bases and J by 1 base, leaving 9 bases between them. The CDR3 spells CASRPGLNTGELFF. The CDR3 DNA follows: TGTGCCAGCAGGCCCGGATTGAACACCGGGGAGCTGTTTTTT.

The rearrangement joins TRBV28 to TRBJ2-1; the D gene is possibly TRBD2 (6 bases). The length of the CDR3 is 14 residues. Trimming took off 8 bases at V and 0 bases at J, with 11 bases between the two ends. The germline CDR1 and CDR2 sequences are MDHEN and SYDVKM. In nucleotides, the CDR3 is TGTGCCAGCTTTAGCGGAAGCTCCTACAATGAGCAGTTCTTC. Amino acids: CASFSGSSYNEQFF.

This clonotype turned up a few times. This chain uses TRBV9 with TRBJ2-6; D might be TRBD2 (5 bases). The CDR3 loop spans 15 amino acids. Trimming shortened V by 1 base and J by 2 bases, and 7 bases separated the two germline ends. Germline loops: CDR1 SGDLS, CDR2 YYNGEE. In DNA form, the CDR3 reads TGTGCCAGCAGCGTAATCGGGGCTGGGGCCAACGTCCTGACTTTC. The encoded protein is CASSVIGAGANVLTF.

This clonotype has a handful of counts. The rearrangement links TRBV11-2 to TRBJ2-5; perhaps D is TRBD1 or TRBD2 (5 bases each). Germline CDR1 and CDR2: SGHAT and FQNNGV. The V end lost 4 bases, the J end lost 4 bases, and 16 bases lay between the germline ends. There are 15 residues in the CDR3. CDR3 amino acids: CASSSLGGLVETQYF. The CDR3 bases are TGTGCCAGCAGCTCGCTTGGGGGATTGGTAGAGACCCAGTACTTC.

This clonotype turned up a few times. The V gene is TRBV6-5, the J gene TRBJ2-2; weak D call: TRBD1 (5 bases). CDR3 length equals 16 residues. The germline V and J ends were trimmed by 5 bases and 1 base, with 14 bases remaining between them. Germline V gene lookup returns CDR1 MNHEY and CDR2 SVGAGI. The DNA of the CDR3 is TGTGCCAGCAGTAACACCCCAGGACAGAACACCGGGGAGCTGTTTTTT. Translation: CASSNTPGQNTGELFF.

This clonotype came up a few times. V is TRBV6-2 or TRBV6-3 and J is TRBJ1-2; 8 bases map to TRBD1. This CDR3 has 15 amino acids. Germline V CDR1 and CDR2: MNHEY, SVGEGT. With 3 bases clipped from V and 5 bases from J, the junction kept 8 bases outside the gene matches. The CDR3 here is CASSYSPGQVYGYTF. Here the CDR3 DNA reads TGTGCCAGCAGTTATTCACCGGGACAGGTTTATGGCTACACCTTC.

The chain uses TRBV12-3 or TRBV12-4 and TRBJ2-7; no firm D call. V lost 2 bases and J 6 bases, leaving 17 bases between the germline ends. This CDR3 comprises 15 residues. The CDR3: CASSLSSIRRTEQYF. The CDR3, as DNA: TGTGCCAGCAGTTTATCTTCCATCCGAAGGACCGAGCAGTACTTC.

This clonotype was counted ten times or more. The chain recombines TRBV12-3 or TRBV12-4 with TRBJ1-6; D gene uncertain. CDR3 length equals 14 residues. V was clipped by 1 base and J by 10 bases, with 11 bases between them. The CDR3 bases are TGTGCCAGCAGTTTAGGTCAAGGCGGGTCACCCCTCCACTTT. It codes for CASSLGQGGSPLHF.

Comments on this clonotype: At one end the junction does not follow the germline gene, possibly because of a read error. This chain connects TRBV4-2 to TRBJ2-7, with D tentatively TRBD1 (6 bases). Germline V CDR1 and CDR2: LGHNA, YNFKEQ. The CDR3 consists of 17 residues. The CDR3 reads CAISPTGNQGRYYEQYF. In nucleotides, the CDR3 is TGTGCCATCAGCCCGACAGGTAATCAAGGTCGCTACTACGAGCAGTACTTC.

This clonotype came up a few times. The J gene is TRBJ2-3, the V gene TRBV7-2; TRBD1 matches at 12 bases. The CDR3 has 16 residues. Losses at the gene ends were 4 bases for V and 2 bases for J; bases not matched to a gene: 4. CDR1 and CDR2 from the germline V gene are SGHTA and FQGNSA. Here the CDR3 reads CASSSGQGAFTDTQYF. CDR3 DNA: TGTGCCAGCAGCTCGGGACAGGGGGCCTTCACAGATACGCAGTATTTT.

The table lists this clonotype with a few counts. The chain combines TRBV12-3 or TRBV12-4 with TRBJ2-5, with TRBD2 matching 9 bases. V lost 8 bases to trimming and J lost 3 bases; unmatched junction nucleotides: 10. The CDR3 sequence is 15 residues long. The CDR3 region has the DNA TGTGCCAGCGGCCGGACCGCGGGGGGGGAAGAGACCCAGTACTTC. Protein: CASGRTAGGEETQYF.

This clonotype has only a few counts. The chain employs TRBV12-3 or TRBV12-4 and TRBJ1-2; 12 positions match TRBD1. V shed 6 bases and J 6 bases; nucleotides not matched to a gene: 8. This CDR3 is 15 amino acids long. CDR3 in DNA: TGTGCCAGCAGGTCCCGGGACAGGGGGCCGGATGGCTACACCTTC. This encodes CASRSRDRGPDGYTF.

In this sample, this clonotype turned up a few times. V usage is TRBV6-1 and J usage is TRBJ1-1; D may be TRBD1 (5 bases). CDR3 length: 15 residues. V was pared by 6 bases and J by 0 bases, with 14 bases between. Germline CDR1 reads MNHNS; CDR2 reads SASEGT. CDR3 nucleotide sequence: TGTGCCAGCAGATGGGAGACAGTAATGAACACTGAAGCTTTCTTT. It encodes CASRWETVMNTEAFF.

This clonotype occurred a few times. The chain links TRBV5-1 to TRBJ1-1; no reliable D call. Germline assignment: CDR1 SGHRS and CDR2 YFSETQ. The CDR3 totals 15 residues. Trimming left V 2 bases short and J 1 base short, with 12 bases between. This CDR3 reads CASSLLVDKNTEAFF. Written as DNA, the CDR3 is TGCGCCAGCAGCTTACTAGTCGACAAGAACACTGAAGCTTTCTTT.

The chain combines TRBV12-3 or TRBV12-4 with TRBJ1-1; no reliable D call. Trimming pared 6 bases from V and 0 bases from J, leaving 11 bases between. This CDR3 has 14 residues. The DNA of the CDR3 is TGTGCCAGCAGCCTCCCCAGATTGAACACTGAAGCTTTCTTT. Protein sequence: CASSLPRLNTEAFF.

This clonotype was observed a few times. This chain connects TRBV5-1 to TRBJ1-2; perhaps TRBD1 as D (5 bases). The CDR3 spans 15 residues. V was shortened by 0 bases and J by 4 bases, with 13 bases between the two germline ends. The germline V gene has CDR1 SGHRS and CDR2 YFSETQ. The CDR3 region has the DNA TGCGCCAGCAGCTTGGCCCAGGGAGGGATCTATGGCTACACCTTC. Amino acid sequence: CASSLAQGGIYGYTF.

The rearrangement joins TRBV20-1 to TRBJ2-3; the match to TRBD1 covers 8 bases. This CDR3 contains 14 residues. The junction had 10 bases not matched to a gene; V was cut back by 6 bases and J by 5 bases. Germline V lookup: CDR1 DFQATT, CDR2 SNEGSKA (reference sequence). CDR3 sequence: CSAGDRGAGDTQYF. The CDR3 DNA reads as TGCAGTGCAGGAGACAGGGGAGCAGGAGATACGCAGTATTTT.

The table lists this clonotype with a few counts. The genes are TRBV29-1 and TRBJ1-5, with a possible D match to TRBD1 (6 bases). CDR1 is SQVTM, CDR2 ANQGSEA, per germline. V was trimmed by 4 bases and J by 0 bases, leaving 7 bases between them. The CDR3 is 13 amino acids. The CDR3 region is CSVGQDSNQPQHF. The CDR3 region has the DNA TGCAGCGTTGGACAGGATAGCAATCAGCCCCAGCATTTT.

The table lists this clonotype with a few counts. The rearrangement uses TRBV15 and TRBJ2-1; D is perhaps TRBD2 (6 bases). Germline loops: CDR1 LNHNV, CDR2 YYDKDF (reference sequence). V was pared by 0 bases and J by 6 bases, with 18 bases between. There are 17 residues in the CDR3. CDR3 DNA sequence: TGTGCCACCAGCAGAGAGGGGCGGAGGGGAGTGGGCAATGAGCAGTTCTTC. Translating it yields CATSREGRRGVGNEQFF.

The chain recombines TRBV12-3 or TRBV12-4 with TRBJ2-2, with a weak D call TRBD1 (6 bases). The V gene lost 8 bases and the J gene lost 0 bases, with 7 bases spanning the gap. There are 13 residues in the CDR3. The CDR3: CASGTPNTGELFF. The CDR3 DNA follows: TGTGCCAGCGGGACACCGAACACCGGGGAGCTGTTTTTT.

This clonotype was detected a few times. This sequence joins TRBV25-1 and TRBJ2-7, with 7 positions matching TRBD1. J was trimmed by 2 bases and V by 1 base; bases with no gene match: 5. In germline, CDR1 is MGHDK, CDR2 SYGVNS. The CDR3 is made up of 15 amino acids. CDR3 in DNA: TGTGCCAGCAGTGAATCACACAGGGGCACCTACGAGCAGTACTTC. Translating it yields CASSESHRGTYEQYF.